The entry below describes one T cell receptor beta chain. The target antigen is unknown. V trimming: 2 bases; J trimming: 10 bases; junction bases outside the gene matches: 8. The CDR3 contains 14 residues. Germline V gene sequence: CDR1 LNHNV, CDR2 YYDKDF (reference sequence). This entry is derived from a study of T cell responses to AZD1222 COVID-19 vaccine. Study outcomes and limitations: Baseline seropositives among AZD1222 recipients totaled only five to seven. In a largely white British group with more females than males, clonal diversity was possibly underestimated. Epitopes outside B.1.351 and B.1.1.7 mutated regions reportedly drew nearly half of spike TCRs.

Libraries were prepared by immunoSEQ multiplex PCR; TCRdb keeps only in-frame clonotypes and omits some of them. The sample includes around 150,000 clones. The sample comprised peripheral blood. V and J are TRBV15 and TRBJ2-1; 7 bases align to TRBD2. This clonotype originated in an adult in good health. The DNA of the CDR3 is TGTGCCACCAGCAGAACTAATAGGCGGGGGGAGCAGTTCTTC. Encoded protein: CATSRTNRRGEQFF.